The entry below describes one T cell receptor (beta chain). This clonotype has a count of ten or more. This clone's antigen is unknown. The record has no base qualities; no much larger clone is one base away. The source of the sample is a study of T-cell reconstitution after alpha-beta-depleted transplantation in children (dated by TCRdb to the mid-2010s). Notes on the research overall: Using TCR repertoire profiling, the study followed T-cell immune reconstitution in a quantitative way in children after TCRalphabeta/CD19-depleted allogeneic hematopoietic cell transplantation. Results the study describes overall, beyond this receptor: In some patients, the high TCRbeta diversity seen at day 60 was put down to recipient T cells and intrathymic progenitors that had survived conditioning. The apparently early recovery of alphabetaT-cell counts about two months after transplant reportedly depended on only several hundred rapidly expanded clones that came from non-depleted graft cells. The frequencies of hyperexpanded clones fell over the following months, and after one year, T-cell counts and TCRbeta diversity were mostly attributed to newly produced T cells.

The sample's treatment or condition label is to be understood as: allogeneic hematopoietic cell transplantation with graft depleted of TCRalphabeta T cells and CD19 B cells. The children who served as transplant recipients had been given grafts of TCRalphabeta/CD19-depleted allogeneic hematopoietic cells. Taken from cysteine to phenylalanine, the CDR3 has 15 residues. Of the read, only the CDR3 DNA is kept; its 45 bases are in frame from base 1. V lost 7 bases and J lost 0 bases, and the count of bases not matched to a germline gene is 2. For CDR1 and CDR2, the germline V gene lists ENHRY and SYGVKD. The library relied on PCR. Sequenced on an Illumina HiSeq 2500. TCR libraries were prepared with molecular barcoding, using unique molecular identifiers to normalize TCRbeta repertoire quantification. TCRdb applied fastp at Q25 and MiXCR to the public reads, then kept only in-frame beta chains. Each entry is one CDR3 protein sequence, shown with its most common DNA and genes. This sample holds about 290,000 distinct CDR3 sequences; about 9.5% were observed only once. Less than 9% of the sample rests with the top ten.

The sample in question was PBMCs, obtained before TCRalphabeta/CD19-depleted stem cell transplant. The receptor was isolated from a boy in the first two years of life with acute myeloid leukemia, due to receive a stem cell transplant. The chain couples TRBV10-3 to TRBJ2-3, with 12 middle bases fitting TRBD2. The CDR3 region reads CAITSGGASTDTQYF. The sequence in DNA is TGTGCCATCACTAGCGGGGGGGCTAGCACAGATACGCAGTATTTT.